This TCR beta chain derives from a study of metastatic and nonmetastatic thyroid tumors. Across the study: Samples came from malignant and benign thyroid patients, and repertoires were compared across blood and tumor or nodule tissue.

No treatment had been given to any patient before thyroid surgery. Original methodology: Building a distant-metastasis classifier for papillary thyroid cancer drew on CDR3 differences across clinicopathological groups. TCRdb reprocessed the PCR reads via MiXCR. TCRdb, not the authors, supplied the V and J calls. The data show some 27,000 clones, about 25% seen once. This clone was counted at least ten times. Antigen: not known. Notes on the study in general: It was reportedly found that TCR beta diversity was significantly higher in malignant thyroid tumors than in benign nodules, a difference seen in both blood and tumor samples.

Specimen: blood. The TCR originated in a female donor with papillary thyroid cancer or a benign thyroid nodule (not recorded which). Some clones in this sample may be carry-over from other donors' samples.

CDR3 sequence reads: CASSSDRLAFGYNEQFF. CDR3 nucleotides: TGTGCCAGCAGCTCAGATAGACTGGCGTTCGGATACAATGAGCAGTTCTTC. This chain uses TRBV11-1 with TRBJ2-1; unclear D gene. V lost 4 bases and J lost 4, with 20 bases in between. The CDR3 is 17 residues long. CDR1 SGHAT and CDR2 FQDESV come from the germline V gene (reference sequence).